This TCR beta chain was obtained from a study of shared clonotypes between healthy human individuals. This table comes from immunoSEQ multiplex PCR, and its TCRdb copy is limited to in-frame clones, with some not included. The table lists 2,100,000 or so clones, 90% to 97% of them singletons. Germline values: CDR1 SGDLS, CDR2 YYNGEE. The CDR3 sequence is 16 residues long. The trim removed 0 bases at V and 5 bases at J, leaving 8 bases unmatched. V and J are TRBV9 and TRBJ2-5, with 9 bases matching TRBD2. The receptor was derived from a man aged 18 to 30 in good health. Sequencing used naive CD4+ T cells sorted from blood. The subset denotes: CD45RA+ positively selected. The CDR3 loop reads CASSVGGLAGAETQYF. CDR3 DNA sequence: TGTGCCAGCAGCGTAGGTGGGTTAGCGGGAGCGGAGACCCAGTACTTC.